This TCR beta chain came from a study of cytomegalovirus exposure and HLA in healthy donors. Profiling relied on immunoSEQ multiplex PCR, and the TCRdb table lists in-frame clones only, not all of them. Here the sample spans about 180,000 clones, 75% to 90% being singletons. The V end lost 3 bases, the J end lost 5 bases, and 10 bases lay between the germline ends. This CDR3 has 14 amino acids. Germline CDR1 reads MNHNS; CDR2 reads SASEGT. The TCR originated in a man between 18 and 35 years old in good health and CMV-seropositive. This chain uses TRBV6-1 with TRBJ2-2; no definite D call. The sequencing input was PBMCs. Here the CDR3 reads CASSEAVSTGELFF. The CDR3 DNA follows: TGTGCCAGCAGTGAGGCAGTTTCTACCGGGGAGCTGTTTTTT.